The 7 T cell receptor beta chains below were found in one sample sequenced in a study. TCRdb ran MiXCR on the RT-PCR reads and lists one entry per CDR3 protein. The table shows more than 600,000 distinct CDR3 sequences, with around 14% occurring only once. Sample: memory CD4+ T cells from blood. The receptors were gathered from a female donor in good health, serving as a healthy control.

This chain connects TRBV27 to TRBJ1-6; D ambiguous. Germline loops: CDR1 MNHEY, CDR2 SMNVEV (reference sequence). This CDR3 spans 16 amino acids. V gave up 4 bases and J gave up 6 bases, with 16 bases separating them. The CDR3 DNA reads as TGTGCCAGCAGTTCATCATGGAGGGTCACTAATTCACCCCTCCACTTT. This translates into CASSSSWRVTNSPLHF.

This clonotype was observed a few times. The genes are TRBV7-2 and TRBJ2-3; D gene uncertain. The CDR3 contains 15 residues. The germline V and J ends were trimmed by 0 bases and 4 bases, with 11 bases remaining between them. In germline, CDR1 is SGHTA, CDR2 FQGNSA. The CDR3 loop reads CASSLAGRSADTQYF. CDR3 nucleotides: TGTGCCAGCAGCTTAGCCGGGCGGTCGGCAGATACGCAGTATTTT.

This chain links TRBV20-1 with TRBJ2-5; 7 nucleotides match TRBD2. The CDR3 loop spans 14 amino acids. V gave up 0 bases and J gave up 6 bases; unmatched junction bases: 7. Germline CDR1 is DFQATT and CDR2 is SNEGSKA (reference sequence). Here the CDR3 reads CSARETGGVKTQYF. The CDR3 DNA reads TGCAGTGCTAGAGAAACTGGGGGGGTAAAGACCCAGTACTTC.

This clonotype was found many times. CDR3 nucleotide sequence: TGTGCCAGCAGTGAAAGGACCGATACGCAGTATTTT. This encodes CASSERTDTQYF. The J gene is TRBJ2-3, the V gene TRBV6-1; no reliable D call. The germline V and J ends were trimmed by 2 bases and 6 bases, with 6 bases remaining between them. Germline V lookup: CDR1 MNHNS, CDR2 SASEGT. The CDR3 consists of 12 residues.

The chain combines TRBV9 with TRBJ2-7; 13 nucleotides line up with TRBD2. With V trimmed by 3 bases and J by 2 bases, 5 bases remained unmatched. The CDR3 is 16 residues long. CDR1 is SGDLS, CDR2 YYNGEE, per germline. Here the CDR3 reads CASSDRTSGSPYEQYF. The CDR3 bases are TGTGCCAGCAGCGACAGGACTAGCGGGAGTCCCTACGAGCAGTACTTC.

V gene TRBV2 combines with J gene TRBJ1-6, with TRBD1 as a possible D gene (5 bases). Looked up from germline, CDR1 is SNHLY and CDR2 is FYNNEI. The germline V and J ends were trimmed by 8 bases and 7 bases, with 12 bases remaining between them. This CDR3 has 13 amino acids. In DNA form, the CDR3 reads TGTGCCAGCGGTCCACAGGCGAATTCACCCCTCCACTTT. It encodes CASGPQANSPLHF.

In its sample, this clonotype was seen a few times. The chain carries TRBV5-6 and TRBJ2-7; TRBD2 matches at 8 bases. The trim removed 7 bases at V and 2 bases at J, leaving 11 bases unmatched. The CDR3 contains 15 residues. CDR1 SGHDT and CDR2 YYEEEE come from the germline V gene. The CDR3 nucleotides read TGTGCCAGCCGATCAGGACTAGCTCTCCCCTACGAGCAGTACTTC. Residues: CASRSGLALPYEQYF.